Shown below are 16 T cell receptor beta chains from a single sample sequenced in a study of blood T cell repertoires in COVID-19. TCRdb's copy holds only in-frame clones and misses some; the assay was immunoSEQ multiplex PCR. Of some 90,000 clones in the sample, around nine tenths are singletons; the top ten hold about 16%. Source material: peripheral blood. The receptors here all came from a woman aged 55-75 years with COVID-19, enrolled during active disease.

This sequence joins TRBV6-6 and TRBJ1-4; no reliable D call. CDR1 and CDR2 (germline): MNHNY, SVGAGI (reference sequence). The CDR3 has 14 amino acids. The V end was cut by 2 bases, the J end by 10 bases, with 14 bases between. Here the CDR3 DNA reads TGTGCCAGCAGTTACGACGGGGAAGTGGGAAAACTGTTTTTT. Amino acid sequence: CASSYDGEVGKLFF.

V is TRBV30 and J is TRBJ2-7; the match to TRBD2 covers 8 bases. The CDR3 contains 13 residues. Trimming removed 1 base from V and 7 bases from J; junction bases left unmatched: 6. The germline V gene encodes CDR1 GTSNPN and CDR2 SVGIG (reference sequence). CDR3 nucleotide sequence: TGTGCCTGGAGTGCGGGGGGGGCAGATGAGCAGTACTTC. Protein sequence: CAWSAGGADEQYF.

This chain connects TRBV4-3 to TRBJ2-5; 8 bases match TRBD2. CDR1 and CDR2 from the germline V gene are LGHNA and YSLEER. CDR3 length: 17 amino acids. With 0 bases clipped from V and 3 bases from J, the junction kept 9 bases outside the gene matches. For the CDR3, the DNA is TGCGCCAGCAGCCAAGATTTCGCGGGGGGCAGAGAAGAGACCCAGTACTTC. It codes for CASSQDFAGGREETQYF.

This chain joins TRBV6-5 and TRBJ2-2, with D perhaps matching TRBD2 (5 bases). Germline CDR1 reads MNHEY; CDR2 reads SVGAGI. The CDR3 is 15 residues long. Trimming stripped 6 bases from V and 0 bases from J, with 11 bases between. The CDR3 reads CASSYGGSNTGELFF. CDR3 sequence (DNA): TGTGCCAGCAGCTACGGAGGATCGAACACCGGGGAGCTGTTTTTT.

The J gene is TRBJ2-3, the V gene TRBV29-1; 8 bases are shared with TRBD1. Germline V gene lookup returns CDR1 SQVTM and CDR2 ANQGSEA. With 2 bases clipped from V and 2 bases from J, the junction kept 6 bases outside the gene matches. The CDR3 has 15 residues. The chain's CDR3 is CSVEPQGAYTDTQYF. The CDR3 coding sequence is TGCAGCGTTGAACCCCAGGGGGCGTACACAGATACGCAGTATTTT.

The V and J genes are TRBV4-2 and TRBJ1-1, with D possibly matching TRBD1 (6 bases). Between the trimmed V and J ends, which lost 6 bases and 6 bases, there was a span of 17 bases. Germline-derived CDR1 and CDR2 are LGHNA and YNFKEQ. The CDR3 spans 14 residues. The CDR3 nucleotides read TGTGCCAGCAGGCCAGGGGTGGGTACGGCTGAAGCTTTCTTT. It specifies CASRPGVGTAEAFF.

This clone showed up just once. This chain links TRBV5-6 with TRBJ1-2, with 9 bases matching TRBD1. J lost 4 bases, V lost 5 bases, and 6 bases had no gene match. The CDR3 has 14 amino acids. Germline loops: CDR1 SGHDT, CDR2 YYEEEE. As DNA, the CDR3 is TGTGCCAGCAGAGGACAGGGGAGCTCCTATGGCTACACCTTC. It translates to CASRGQGSSYGYTF. Based on the CDR3 plus reference TRBV5-6 and TRBJ1-2, the full variable domain is DAGVTQSPTHLIKTRGQQVTLRCSPKSGHDTVSWYQQALGQGPQFIFQYYEEEERQRGNFPDRFSGHQFPNYSSELNVNALLLGDSALYLCASRGQGSSYGYTFGSGTRLTVV.

For the CDR3, the DNA is TGTGCCAGCAGCCCCGCTGGGGGACAGGGGTTGAACACCGGGGAGCTGTTTTTT. It is translated as CASSPAGGQGLNTGELFF. V is TRBV3-1 (or the pseudogene TRBV3-2) and J is TRBJ2-2; TRBD1 agrees at 10 bases. Trimming at V came to 4 bases and at J to 1 base, leaving 9 bases not matched to a gene. The CDR3 length is 18 residues. CDR1 and CDR2 (germline): LGHDT, YNNKEL (reference sequence).

The rearrangement links TRBV7-2 to TRBJ1-1; TRBD1 is a possible D gene (5 bases). This CDR3 contains 14 residues. The germline V gene encodes CDR1 SGHTA and CDR2 FQGNSA. The V end was cut by 5 bases, the J end by 4 bases, with 14 bases between. CDR3 amino acids: CASSALGGSTEAFF. In nucleotides, the CDR3 is TGTGCCAGCAGCGCCTTGGGGGGTAGCACTGAAGCTTTCTTT.

The V gene is TRBV9, the J gene TRBJ2-5, with D possibly TRBD2 on 5 matching bases. V was trimmed by 0 bases and J by 10 bases, leaving 13 bases between them. There are 13 residues in the CDR3. Germline values: CDR1 SGDLS, CDR2 YYNGEE. The CDR3 spells CASSVEPGTGQYF. The CDR3 DNA follows: TGTGCCAGCAGCGTAGAACCGGGAACTGGCCAGTACTTC.

This chain connects TRBV9 to TRBJ2-2; a weak D match, TRBD2 (6 bases). Trimming removed 2 bases at V and 4 bases at J, with 12 bases between. Germline assignment: CDR1 SGDLS and CDR2 YYNGEE. The CDR3 is 15 amino acids. The CDR3 here is CASSVGTGSTGELFF. CDR3 DNA sequence: TGTGCCAGCAGCGTCGGGACTGGAAGCACCGGGGAGCTGTTTTTT.

This clone was detected once. The chain recombines TRBV7-9 with TRBJ2-3, with D tentatively TRBD1 (6 bases). V was trimmed by 1 base and J by 1 base, leaving 15 bases between them. There are 17 residues in the CDR3. The germline V gene has CDR1 SEHNR and CDR2 FQNEAQ (reference sequence). The chain's CDR3 is CASSLEGPGVGTDTQYF. The CDR3 DNA is TGTGCCAGCAGCTTAGAGGGCCCAGGGGTAGGCACAGATACGCAGTATTTT.

V gene TRBV7-2 combines with J gene TRBJ1-2; 10 bases are a match to TRBD1. Germline CDR1 and CDR2: SGHTA and FQGNSA. The J segment lost 1 base and the V segment lost 5 bases, leaving 4 bases of the junction unmatched. The CDR3 covers 15 residues. The CDR3 here is CASSAGQGLNYGYTF. CDR3 nucleotide sequence: TGTGCCAGCAGCGCGGGACAGGGGCTTAACTATGGCTACACCTTC.

The chain joins TRBV13 to TRBJ2-5; TRBD2 might be the D (6 bases). CDR1 is PRHDT, CDR2 FYEKMQ, per germline (reference sequence). The CDR3 has 14 amino acids. V lost 1 base to trimming and J lost 7 bases, with 13 bases between them. CDR3 in DNA: TGTGCCAGCAGCTTAGTCGGGGGTTTAAGGACCCAGTACTTC. This gives the protein CASSLVGGLRTQYF.

Only a few counts were recorded for this clone. The chain joins TRBV10-3 to TRBJ2-2, with 8 bases fitting TRBD2. Unmatched junction bases numbered 6, after V lost 3 bases and J lost 6 bases. The germline gives CDR1 ENHRY, CDR2 SYGVKD. The CDR3 is 15 amino acids. The CDR3 region has the DNA TGTGCCATCAGTGAACAGCGGGGGAGGTCCGGGGAGCTGTTTTTT. This translates into CAISEQRGRSGELFF.

The J gene is TRBJ1-2, the V gene TRBV5-1, with 8 bases that match TRBD1. CDR3 size: 15 residues. CDR1 SGHRS and CDR2 YFSETQ come from the germline V gene. J was trimmed by 2 bases and V by 4 bases; bases with no gene match: 7. The DNA for the CDR3 is TGCGCCAGCAGCCCGGGGACAGGAGGAAACTATGGCTACACCTTC. Translating it yields CASSPGTGGNYGYTF.